This section outlines one TCR beta chain sequence together with its context. The antigen is undetermined. Libraries were prepared by immunoSEQ multiplex PCR; TCRdb keeps only in-frame clonotypes and omits some of them. The data show some 20,000 clones, about 74% seen once. CDR1 and CDR2 from the germline V gene are SGHNT and YYREEE (reference sequence). Trimming left V 2 bases short and J 5 bases short, with 11 bases between. The CDR3 is 15 residues long. This sample was included in a study of CD4 T cells in relation to SARS-CoV-2 and coronaviruses. At the level of the study: No peptide or an HIV-1 Nef peptide pool served as negative control.

The unexposed donors gave CD4+ T cells in about 2011-2018, prior to COVID-19. Isolation of CD4+ T cells took place after approximately 10 days in culture. Unexposed-donor CD4+ T cells were probed with SARS-CoV-2 S/N and four cold-coronavirus spikes, cells permitting. The chain has TRBV5-4 and TRBJ1-6; D gene uncertain. Sequenced material: CD4+ T cells from PBMCs, cultured in vitro. This receptor was taken from a human donor in good health. The CDR3 DNA reads as TGTGCCAGCAGCTTTAGGGCGGGAAATAATTCACCCCTCCACTTT. Translating gives CASSFRAGNNSPLHF.